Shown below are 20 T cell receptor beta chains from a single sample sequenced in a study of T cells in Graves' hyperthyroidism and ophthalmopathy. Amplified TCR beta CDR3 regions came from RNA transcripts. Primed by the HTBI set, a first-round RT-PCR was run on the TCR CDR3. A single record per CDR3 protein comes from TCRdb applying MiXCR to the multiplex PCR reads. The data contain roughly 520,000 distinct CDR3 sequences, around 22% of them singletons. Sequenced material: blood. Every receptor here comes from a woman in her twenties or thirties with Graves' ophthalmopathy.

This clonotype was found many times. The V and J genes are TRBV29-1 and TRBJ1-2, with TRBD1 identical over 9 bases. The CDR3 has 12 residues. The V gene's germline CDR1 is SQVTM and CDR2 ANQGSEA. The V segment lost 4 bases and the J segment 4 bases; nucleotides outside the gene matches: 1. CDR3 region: CSVGQGVYGYTF. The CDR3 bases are TGCAGCGTTGGACAGGGGGTCTATGGCTACACCTTC. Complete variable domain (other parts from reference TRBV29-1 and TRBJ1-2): SAVISQKPSRDICQRGTSLTIQCQVDSQVTMMFWYRQQPGQSLTLIATANQGSEATYESGFVIDKFPISRPNLTFSTLTVSNMSPEDSSIYLCSVGQGVYGYTFGSGTRLTVV.

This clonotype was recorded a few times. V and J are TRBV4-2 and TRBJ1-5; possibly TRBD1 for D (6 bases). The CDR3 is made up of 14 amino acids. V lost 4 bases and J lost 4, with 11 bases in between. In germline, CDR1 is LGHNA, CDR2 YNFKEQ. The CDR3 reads CASSRSTGNQPQHF. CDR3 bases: TGTGCCAGCAGCCGCTCGACAGGAAATCAGCCCCAGCATTTT.

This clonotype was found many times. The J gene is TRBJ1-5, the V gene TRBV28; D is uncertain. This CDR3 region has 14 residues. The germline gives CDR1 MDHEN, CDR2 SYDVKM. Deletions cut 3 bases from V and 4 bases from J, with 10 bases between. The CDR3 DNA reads TGTGCCAGCAGTTTGGGTAGCCCTAATCAGCCCCAGCATTTT. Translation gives CASSLGSPNQPQHF.

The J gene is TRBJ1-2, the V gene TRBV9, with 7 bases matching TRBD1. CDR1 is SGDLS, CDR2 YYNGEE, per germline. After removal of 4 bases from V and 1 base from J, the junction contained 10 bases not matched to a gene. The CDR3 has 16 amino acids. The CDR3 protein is CASSPRQGSNNYGYTF. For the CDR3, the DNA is TGTGCCAGCAGCCCCCGACAGGGCTCGAATAACTATGGCTACACCTTC.

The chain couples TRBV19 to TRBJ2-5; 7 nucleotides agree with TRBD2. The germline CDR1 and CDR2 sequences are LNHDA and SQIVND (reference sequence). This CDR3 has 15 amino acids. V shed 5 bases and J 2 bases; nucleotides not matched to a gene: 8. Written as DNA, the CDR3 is TGTGCCAGTAGTGTCGTCGCGGGAGCGCAAGAGACCCAGTACTTC. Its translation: CASSVVAGAQETQYF.

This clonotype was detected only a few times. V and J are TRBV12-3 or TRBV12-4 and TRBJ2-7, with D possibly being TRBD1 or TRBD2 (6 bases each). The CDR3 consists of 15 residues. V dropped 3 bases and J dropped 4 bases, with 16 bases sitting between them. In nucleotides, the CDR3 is TGTGCCAGCAGTTTCTCGGGGGCCAGGAGATACGAGCAGTACTTC. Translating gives CASSFSGARRYEQYF.

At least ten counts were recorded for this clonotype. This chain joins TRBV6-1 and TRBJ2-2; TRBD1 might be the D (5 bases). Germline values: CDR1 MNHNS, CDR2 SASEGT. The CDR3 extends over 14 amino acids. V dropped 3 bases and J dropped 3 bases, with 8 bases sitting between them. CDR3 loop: CASSDRQYTGELFF. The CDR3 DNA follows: TGTGCCAGCAGTGACCGACAGTACACCGGGGAGCTGTTTTTT.

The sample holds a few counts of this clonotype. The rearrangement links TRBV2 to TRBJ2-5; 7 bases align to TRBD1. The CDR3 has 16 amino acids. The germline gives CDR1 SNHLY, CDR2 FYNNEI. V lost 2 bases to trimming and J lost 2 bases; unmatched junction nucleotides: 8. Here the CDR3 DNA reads TGTGCCAGCAGTGAACAGGGGGTCCGTAGGCAAGAGACCCAGTACTTC. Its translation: CASSEQGVRRQETQYF.

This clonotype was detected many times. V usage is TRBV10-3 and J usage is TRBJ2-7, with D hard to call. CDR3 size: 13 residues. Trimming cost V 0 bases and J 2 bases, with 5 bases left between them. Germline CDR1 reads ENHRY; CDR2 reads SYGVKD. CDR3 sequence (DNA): TGTGCCATCAGTGAGTCAGGGACCTACGAGCAGTACTTC. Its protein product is CAISESGTYEQYF.

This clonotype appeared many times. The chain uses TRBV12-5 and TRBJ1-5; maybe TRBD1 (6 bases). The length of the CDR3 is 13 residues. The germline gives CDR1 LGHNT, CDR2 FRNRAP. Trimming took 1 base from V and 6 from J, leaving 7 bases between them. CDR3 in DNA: TGTGCTAGTGGTTTGGCAGGGGTTCAGCCCCAGCATTTT. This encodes CASGLAGVQPQHF.

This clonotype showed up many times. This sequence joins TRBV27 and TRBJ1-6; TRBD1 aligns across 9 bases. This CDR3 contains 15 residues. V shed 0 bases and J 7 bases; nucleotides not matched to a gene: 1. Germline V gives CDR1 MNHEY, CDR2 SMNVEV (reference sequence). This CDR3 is CASSLSGTGNSPLHF. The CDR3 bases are TGTGCCAGCAGTTTATCCGGGACAGGGAATTCACCCCTCCACTTT.

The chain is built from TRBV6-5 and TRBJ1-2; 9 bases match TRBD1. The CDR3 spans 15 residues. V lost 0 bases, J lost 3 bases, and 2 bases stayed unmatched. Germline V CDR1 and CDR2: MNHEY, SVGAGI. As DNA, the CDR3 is TGTGCCAGCAGTTACTCGGGACAGGGCGACTATGGCTACACCTTC. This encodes CASSYSGQGDYGYTF.

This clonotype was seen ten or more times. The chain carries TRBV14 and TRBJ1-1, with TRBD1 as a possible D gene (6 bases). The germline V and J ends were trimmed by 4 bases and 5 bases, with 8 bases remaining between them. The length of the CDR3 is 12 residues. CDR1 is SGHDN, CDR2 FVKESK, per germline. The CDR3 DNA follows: TGTGCCAGCAGCCCTGACAGGACTGAAGCTTTCTTT. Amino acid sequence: CASSPDRTEAFF.

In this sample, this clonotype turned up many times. The CDR3 DNA sequence: TGTGCCAGCACTTTTGCAGCCCACACTGAAGCTTTCTTT. Translated, it gives CASTFAAHTEAFF. The chain has TRBV12-3 or TRBV12-4 and TRBJ1-1; D not resolved. The V gene lost 7 bases and the J gene lost 3 bases, with 12 bases spanning the gap. This CDR3 has 13 amino acids.

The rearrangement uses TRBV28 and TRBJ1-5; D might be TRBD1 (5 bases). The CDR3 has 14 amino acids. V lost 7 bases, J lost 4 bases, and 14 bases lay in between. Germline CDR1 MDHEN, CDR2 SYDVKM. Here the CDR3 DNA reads TGTGCCAGCACCCAAGACAGTGTGAATCAGCCCCAGCATTTT. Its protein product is CASTQDSVNQPQHF.

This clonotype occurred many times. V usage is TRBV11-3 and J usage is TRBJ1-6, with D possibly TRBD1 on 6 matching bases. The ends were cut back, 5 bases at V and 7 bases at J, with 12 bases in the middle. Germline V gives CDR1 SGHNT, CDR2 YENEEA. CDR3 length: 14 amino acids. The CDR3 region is CASSRRQENSPLHF. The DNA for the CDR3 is TGTGCCAGCAGCCGCCGACAGGAGAATTCACCCCTCCACTTT. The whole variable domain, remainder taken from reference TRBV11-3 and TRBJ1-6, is EAGVVQSPRYKIIEKKQPVAFWCNPISGHNTLYWYLQNLGQGPELLIRYENEEAVDDSQLPKDRFSAERLKGVDSTLKIQPAELGDSAVYLCASSRRQENSPLHFGNGTRLTVT.

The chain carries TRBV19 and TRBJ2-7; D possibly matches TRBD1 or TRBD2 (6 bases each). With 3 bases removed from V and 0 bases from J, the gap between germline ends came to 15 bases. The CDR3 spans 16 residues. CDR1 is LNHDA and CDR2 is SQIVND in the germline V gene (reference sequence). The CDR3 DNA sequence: TGTGCCAGTAGTATGGGGGCTAGCGAATTCTCCTACGAGCAGTACTTC. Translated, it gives CASSMGASEFSYEQYF.

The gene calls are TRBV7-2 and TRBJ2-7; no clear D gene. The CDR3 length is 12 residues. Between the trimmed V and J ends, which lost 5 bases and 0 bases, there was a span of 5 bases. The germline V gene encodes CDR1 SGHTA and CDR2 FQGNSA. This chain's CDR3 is CASSVPSYEQYF. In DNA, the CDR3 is TGTGCCAGCAGCGTACCCTCCTACGAGCAGTACTTC.

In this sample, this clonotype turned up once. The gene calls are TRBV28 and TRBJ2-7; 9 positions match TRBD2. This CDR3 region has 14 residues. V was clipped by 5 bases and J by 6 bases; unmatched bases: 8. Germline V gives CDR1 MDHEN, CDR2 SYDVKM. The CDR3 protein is CASSPAGGPSEQYF. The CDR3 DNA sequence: TGTGCCAGCAGTCCGGCGGGGGGGCCGAGCGAGCAGTACTTC.

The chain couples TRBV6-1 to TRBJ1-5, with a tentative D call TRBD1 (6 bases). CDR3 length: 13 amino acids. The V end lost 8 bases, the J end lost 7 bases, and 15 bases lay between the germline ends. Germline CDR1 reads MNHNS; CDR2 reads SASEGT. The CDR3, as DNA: TGTGCCAGCCGGACAGAAGGTAGGCAGCCCCAGCATTTT. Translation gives CASRTEGRQPQHF.